These 27 T cell receptor beta chains share one sample of origin, sequenced in a study of T cell responses to AZD1222 COVID-19 vaccine. The protocol was immunoSEQ multiplex PCR, while the TCRdb copy is restricted to in-frame clones and leaves out a portion. The repertoire has 90,000 to 150,000 clones, 87% of them found once; the top ten carry approximately 2.6%. This material consisted of peripheral blood, taken 28 days after the second AZD1222 dose. Receptor source: an adult who received the AZD1222 COVID-19 vaccine.

The chain employs TRBV6-5 and TRBJ1-1, with D possibly matching TRBD1 (5 bases). V was clipped by 7 bases and J by 10 bases, with 25 bases between them. Germline CDR1 is MNHEY and CDR2 is SVGAGI. CDR3 length: 15 residues. The CDR3 DNA reads as TGTGCCAGCAACCTAAGGGCCGGGACCGAGGCTGGAGCTTTCTTT. It codes for CASNLRAGTEAGAFF.

This chain uses TRBV9 with TRBJ2-7; D gene unclear. Germline values: CDR1 SGDLS, CDR2 YYNGEE. V dropped 0 bases and J dropped 3 bases, with 10 bases sitting between them. This CDR3 has 14 amino acids. CDR3 in amino acids: CASSVAPVGYEQYF. The CDR3 nucleotides read TGTGCCAGCAGCGTAGCCCCGGTTGGCTACGAGCAGTACTTC.

The chain joins TRBV5-1 to TRBJ2-3; TRBD1 agrees at 8 bases. V shed 1 base, J shed 3 bases, and the junction held 1 base outside the gene matches. CDR1 and CDR2 (germline): SGHRS, YFSETQ. This CDR3 spans 14 amino acids. The DNA of the CDR3 is TGCGCCAGCAGCTTGAACAGGGGGACAGATACGCAGTATTTT. Its protein product is CASSLNRGTDTQYF.

V and J are TRBV28 and TRBJ1-5; D might be TRBD1 (5 bases). V lost 2 bases and J 7 bases, leaving 6 bases between the germline ends. The germline V gene encodes CDR1 MDHEN and CDR2 SYDVKM. This CDR3 is 12 amino acids long. CDR3: CASSLRGQPQHF. In DNA form, the CDR3 reads TGTGCCAGCAGTTTAAGGGGACAGCCCCAGCATTTT.

The chain employs TRBV18 and TRBJ2-1; 9 bases match TRBD2. Germline CDR1 is KGHSH and CDR2 is LQKENI. V lost 1 base to trimming and J lost 4 bases; unmatched junction nucleotides: 8. This CDR3 is 17 amino acids long. CDR3: CASSPLPPAGGYNEQFF. The CDR3 DNA follows: TGTGCCAGCTCACCACTCCCGCCTGCGGGGGGGTACAATGAGCAGTTCTTC.

In this sample, this clone turned up a few times. This chain connects TRBV7-9 to TRBJ1-1; D gene uncertain. The ends were cut back, 3 bases at V and 1 base at J, with 6 bases in the middle. The CDR3 consists of 13 residues. From germline, CDR1 is SEHNR and CDR2 FQNEAQ (reference sequence). As DNA, the CDR3 is TGTGCCAGCAGCTTGGCGGGGAACACTGAAGCTTTCTTT. It codes for CASSLAGNTEAFF.

This chain joins TRBV7-8 and TRBJ1-1; no reliable D call. Between the trimmed V and J ends, which lost 0 bases and 1 base, there was a span of 6 bases. Germline V gene lookup returns CDR1 SGHVS and CDR2 FQNEAQ. There are 14 residues in the CDR3. Written as DNA, the CDR3 is TGTGCCAGCAGCTTAGCTGCCGGGAACACTGAAGCTTTCTTT. Translation gives CASSLAAGNTEAFF. Complete variable domain (other parts from reference TRBV7-8 and TRBJ1-1): GAGVSQSPRYKVAKRGQDVALRCDPISGHVSLFWYQQALGQGPEFLTYFQNEAQLDKSGLPSDRFFAERPEGSVSTLKIQRTQQEDSAVYLCASSLAAGNTEAFFGQGTRLTVV.

The V and J genes are TRBV15 and TRBJ2-2, with unresolved D. The CDR3 runs to 14 residues. The germline V gene has CDR1 LNHNV and CDR2 YYDKDF (reference sequence). V gave up 0 bases and J gave up 5 bases, with 7 bases separating them. The CDR3 protein is CATSRDGQTGELFF. DNA of the CDR3: TGTGCCACCAGCAGAGATGGGCAGACCGGGGAGCTGTTTTTT.

J is TRBJ1-1 and V is TRBV28, with 7 bases fitting TRBD1. Trimming at V came to 11 bases and at J to 4 bases, leaving 10 bases not matched to a gene. The CDR3 contains 13 residues. Germline-derived CDR1 and CDR2 are MDHEN and SYDVKM. DNA of the CDR3: TGTGCCGTTCTTACAGGGGTCGGCACTGAAGCTTTCTTT. Translation gives CAVLTGVGTEAFF.

The chain's CDR3 is CASSQGARAGELFF. In DNA, the CDR3 is TGCGCCAGCAGCCAAGGGGCCCGGGCCGGGGAGCTGTTTTTT. This chain connects TRBV4-3 to TRBJ2-2; no firm D call. The CDR3 is 14 residues long. Trimming took 1 base from V and 6 from J, leaving 9 bases between them. Germline assignment: CDR1 LGHNA and CDR2 YSLEER.

This chain connects TRBV6-5 to TRBJ2-3, with 9 bases lining up with TRBD2. CDR3 length: 15 residues. V lost 5 bases and J lost 1; bases outside the gene matches: 4. Per germline, CDR1 MNHEY and CDR2 SVGAGI. CDR3 in amino acids: CASSPRTSGTDTQYF. CDR3 in DNA: TGTGCCAGCAGTCCCCGGACTAGCGGCACAGATACGCAGTATTTT.

The chain is built from TRBV29-1 and TRBJ1-1, with no clear D. The germline V gene has CDR1 SQVTM and CDR2 ANQGSEA. This CDR3 spans 11 amino acids. V was cut by 6 bases and J by 7 bases, with 12 bases left in between. CDR3 in DNA: TGCAGCGTGAACCCCGCCAGTGAAGCTTTCTTT. It codes for CSVNPASEAFF.

V and J are TRBV28 and TRBJ1-2; D might be TRBD1 (6 bases). This CDR3 has 14 amino acids. Trimming stripped 6 bases from V and 7 bases from J, with 18 bases between. Germline V gene lookup returns CDR1 MDHEN and CDR2 SYDVKM. CDR3 sequence reads: CASSWGLGRSGYTF. CDR3 DNA: TGTGCCAGCAGCTGGGGGCTTGGGAGGAGTGGCTACACCTTC.

V gene TRBV19 combines with J gene TRBJ2-7; D is uncertain. The CDR3 is 14 amino acids. With 1 base removed from V and 3 bases from J, the gap between germline ends came to 10 bases. From germline, CDR1 is LNHDA and CDR2 SQIVND (reference sequence). The CDR3 coding sequence is TGTGCCAGTAGTATAGGCGGTGCGATCTACGAGCAGTACTTC. Translation gives CASSIGGAIYEQYF.

The rearrangement uses TRBV28 and TRBJ1-5, with no clear D. The germline CDR1 and CDR2 sequences are MDHEN and SYDVKM. This CDR3 region has 10 residues. V was pared by 5 bases and J by 13 bases, with 9 bases between. Here the CDR3 DNA reads TGTGCCAGCAGTGGCCGGGAGCAGCATTTT. It translates to CASSGREQHF.

This rearrangement joins TRBV29-1 to TRBJ1-2; D gene ambiguous. Germline loops: CDR1 SQVTM, CDR2 ANQGSEA. The CDR3 length is 13 residues. Trimming shortened V by 7 bases and J by 4 bases, and 16 bases separated the two germline ends. The DNA of the CDR3 is TGCAGCGGGGGAGAGAGTCGATCCTATGGCTACACCTTC. Translation: CSGGESRSYGYTF.

This sequence joins TRBV5-1 and TRBJ1-6; 7 nucleotides match TRBD1. V gave up 7 bases and J gave up 5 bases; unmatched junction bases: 9. The V gene's germline CDR1 is SGHRS and CDR2 YFSETQ. The length of the CDR3 is 15 residues. The CDR3 region has the DNA TGCGCCAGCCGCGGGGAGGGGGCAGATAATTCACCCCTCCACTTT. Translation: CASRGEGADNSPLHF.

The chain has TRBV23-1 and TRBJ1-1; 7 nucleotides match TRBD1. TRBV23-1 belongs to the ORF category, with a function that is uncertain. The CDR3 length is 17 residues. The J segment lost 3 bases and the V segment lost 0 bases, leaving 10 bases of the junction unmatched. The CDR3 sequence is CASSQSAYKGADTEAFF. The CDR3 region has the DNA TGCGCCAGCAGTCAATCCGCCTATAAGGGGGCGGACACTGAAGCTTTCTTT.

This sequence joins TRBV11-2 and TRBJ2-5; D possibly matches TRBD1 or TRBD2 (5 bases each). CDR1 is SGHAT, CDR2 FQNNGV, per germline. With 3 bases removed from V and 5 bases from J, the gap between germline ends came to 10 bases. CDR3 length: 13 amino acids. DNA for the CDR3: TGTGCCAGCAGCTTTGGGGGTGTGGAGACCCAGTACTTC. As protein: CASSFGGVETQYF.

This sequence joins TRBV28 and TRBJ2-5; 8 nucleotides line up with TRBD2. The CDR3 contains 15 residues. CDR1 is MDHEN and CDR2 is SYDVKM in the germline V gene. The V and J ends lost 6 bases and 1 base, in that order; junction bases with no gene match: 7. CDR3 sequence reads: CASSEPGGVQETQYF. DNA of the CDR3: TGTGCCAGCAGCGAGCCGGGGGGGGTCCAAGAGACCCAGTACTTC.

The chain employs TRBV6-5 and TRBJ1-1; 7 bases align to TRBD1. The CDR3 is 12 residues long. Germline CDR1 and CDR2: MNHEY and SVGAGI. V shed 7 bases, J shed 6 bases, and the junction held 5 bases outside the gene matches. CDR3 sequence: CASKTGVAEAFF. The CDR3 nucleotides are TGTGCCAGCAAAACAGGGGTCGCTGAAGCTTTCTTT.

This CDR3 reads CASSQDGLAGGIYNEQFF. The CDR3 nucleotides are TGTGCCAGCAGCCAAGATGGACTAGCGGGGGGGATTTACAATGAGCAGTTCTTC. The chain joins TRBV4-2 to TRBJ2-1; TRBD2 agrees at 15 bases. The germline V gene encodes CDR1 LGHNA and CDR2 YNFKEQ. V lost 0 bases to trimming and J lost 4 bases; unmatched junction nucleotides: 4. The CDR3 runs to 18 residues.

The chain joins TRBV14 to TRBJ2-5; a weak D match, TRBD1 (5 bases). This CDR3 is 14 amino acids long. Trimming removed 1 base from V and 3 bases from J, with 9 bases in between. Germline CDR1 reads SGHDN; CDR2 reads FVKESK. The CDR3 loop is CASSQARGKETQYF. For the CDR3, the DNA is TGTGCCAGCAGCCAAGCTAGGGGTAAAGAGACCCAGTACTTC.

This clone was counted a few times. V is TRBV18 and J is TRBJ1-1; D might be TRBD1 (5 bases). The CDR3 totals 14 residues. Germline V CDR1 and CDR2: KGHSH, LQKENI. Between the trimmed V and J ends, which lost 2 bases and 1 base, there was a span of 8 bases. The CDR3 region has the DNA TGTGCCAGCTCACCAAGGGACGGGAACACTGAAGCTTTCTTT. Residues: CASSPRDGNTEAFF.

V usage is TRBV30 and J usage is TRBJ2-1, with D hard to call. V was trimmed by 3 bases and J by 2 bases, leaving 2 bases between them. Germline V gene lookup returns CDR1 GTSNPN and CDR2 SVGIG (reference sequence). This CDR3 comprises 11 residues. The CDR3 DNA reads as TGTGCCTGGAGGCCCTACAATGAGCAGTTCTTC. This translates into CAWRPYNEQFF.

V and J are TRBV4-3 and TRBJ1-1; D uncertain. CDR3 size: 13 residues. Trimming took off 2 bases at V and 1 base at J, with 5 bases between the two ends. CDR1 is LGHNA, CDR2 YSLEER, per germline. In DNA, the CDR3 is TGCGCCAGCAGCCAATACGGGAACACTGAAGCTTTCTTT. It specifies CASSQYGNTEAFF.

There are a few counts of this clone. This sequence joins TRBV5-1 and TRBJ2-1; D not certain. This CDR3 comprises 12 residues. V was cut by 4 bases and J by 15 bases, with 17 bases left in between. Germline-derived CDR1 and CDR2 are SGHRS and YFSETQ. The CDR3 nucleotides read TGCGCCAGCAGCGTGGGCTCCACCCCACCGTTCTTC. Protein: CASSVGSTPPFF.